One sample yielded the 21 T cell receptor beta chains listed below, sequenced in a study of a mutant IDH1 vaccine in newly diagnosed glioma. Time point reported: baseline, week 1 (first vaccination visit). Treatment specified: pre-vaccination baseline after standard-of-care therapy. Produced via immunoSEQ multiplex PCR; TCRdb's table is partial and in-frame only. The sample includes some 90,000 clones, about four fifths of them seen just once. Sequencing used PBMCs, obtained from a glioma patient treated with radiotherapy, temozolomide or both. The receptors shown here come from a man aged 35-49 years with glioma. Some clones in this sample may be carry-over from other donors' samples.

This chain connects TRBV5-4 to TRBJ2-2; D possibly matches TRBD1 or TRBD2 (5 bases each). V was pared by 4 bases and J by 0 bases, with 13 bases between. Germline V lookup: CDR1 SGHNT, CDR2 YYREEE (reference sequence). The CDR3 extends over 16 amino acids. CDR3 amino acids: CASSPGGRANTGELFF. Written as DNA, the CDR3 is TGTGCCAGCAGCCCCGGAGGCAGGGCGAACACCGGGGAGCTGTTTTTT.

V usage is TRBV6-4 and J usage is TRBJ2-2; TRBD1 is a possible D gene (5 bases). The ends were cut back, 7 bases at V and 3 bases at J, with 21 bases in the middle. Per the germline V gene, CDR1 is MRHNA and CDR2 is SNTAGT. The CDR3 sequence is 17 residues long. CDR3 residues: CASKKPISGQHTGELFF. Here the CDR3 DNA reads TGTGCCAGCAAAAAGCCCATCTCAGGGCAACACACCGGGGAGCTGTTTTTT.

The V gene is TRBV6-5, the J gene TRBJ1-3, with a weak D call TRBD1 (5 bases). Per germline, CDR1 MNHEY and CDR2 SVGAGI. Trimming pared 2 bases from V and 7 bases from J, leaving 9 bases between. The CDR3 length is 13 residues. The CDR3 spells CASSYLGGNTIYF. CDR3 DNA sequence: TGTGCCAGCAGTTACCTTGGGGGGAACACCATATATTTT.

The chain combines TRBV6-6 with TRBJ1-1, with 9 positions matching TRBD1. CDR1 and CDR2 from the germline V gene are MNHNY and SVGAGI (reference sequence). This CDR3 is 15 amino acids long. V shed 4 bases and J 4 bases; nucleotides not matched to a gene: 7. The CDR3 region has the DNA TGTGCCAGCAGTTCACACAGGGGGCGCAGCACTGAAGCTTTCTTT. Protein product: CASSSHRGRSTEAFF.

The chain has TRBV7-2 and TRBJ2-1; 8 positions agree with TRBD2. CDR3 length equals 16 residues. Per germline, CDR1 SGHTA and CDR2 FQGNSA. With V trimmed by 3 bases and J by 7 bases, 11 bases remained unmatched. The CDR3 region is CASSFLYGGADNEQFF. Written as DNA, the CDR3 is TGTGCCAGCAGCTTTTTGTACGGGGGGGCCGATAATGAGCAGTTCTTC. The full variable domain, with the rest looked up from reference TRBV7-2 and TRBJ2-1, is GAGVSQSPSNKVTEKGKDVELRCDPISGHTALYWYRQSLGQGLEFLIYFQGNSAPDKSGLPSDRFSAERTGGSVSTLTIQRTQQEDSAVYLCASSFLYGGADNEQFFGPGTRLTVL.

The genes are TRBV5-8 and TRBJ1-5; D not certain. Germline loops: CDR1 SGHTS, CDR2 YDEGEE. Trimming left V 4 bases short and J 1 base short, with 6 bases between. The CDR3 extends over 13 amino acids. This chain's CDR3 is CASSAGSNQPQHF. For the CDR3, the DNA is TGTGCCAGCAGCGCGGGGAGCAATCAGCCCCAGCATTTT.

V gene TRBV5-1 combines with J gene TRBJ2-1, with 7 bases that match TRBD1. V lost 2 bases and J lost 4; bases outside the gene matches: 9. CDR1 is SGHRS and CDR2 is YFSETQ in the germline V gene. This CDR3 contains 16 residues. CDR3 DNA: TGCGCCAGCAGCTTTTCGGGACAGAATTCATACAATGAGCAGTTCTTC. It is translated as CASSFSGQNSYNEQFF.

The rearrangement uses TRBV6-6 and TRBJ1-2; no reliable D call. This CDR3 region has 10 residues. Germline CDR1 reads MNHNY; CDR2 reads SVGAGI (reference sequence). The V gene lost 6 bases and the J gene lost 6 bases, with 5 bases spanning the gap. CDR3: CASRGDGYTF. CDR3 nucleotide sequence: TGTGCCAGCAGGGGAGATGGCTACACCTTC.

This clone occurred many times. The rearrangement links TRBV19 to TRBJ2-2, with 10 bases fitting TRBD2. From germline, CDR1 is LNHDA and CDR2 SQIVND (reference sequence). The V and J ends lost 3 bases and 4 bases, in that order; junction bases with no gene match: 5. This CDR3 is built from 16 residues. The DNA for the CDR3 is TGTGCCAGTAGTATGGAGCGGGGGGGATTCACCGGGGAGCTGTTTTTT. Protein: CASSMERGGFTGELFF.

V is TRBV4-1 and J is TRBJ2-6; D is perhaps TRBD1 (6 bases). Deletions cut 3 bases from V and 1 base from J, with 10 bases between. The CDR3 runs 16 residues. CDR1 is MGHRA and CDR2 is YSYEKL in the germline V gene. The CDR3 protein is CASSQDRTSGANVLTF. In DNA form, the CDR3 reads TGCGCCAGCAGCCAGGACAGAACATCTGGGGCCAACGTCCTGACTTTC.

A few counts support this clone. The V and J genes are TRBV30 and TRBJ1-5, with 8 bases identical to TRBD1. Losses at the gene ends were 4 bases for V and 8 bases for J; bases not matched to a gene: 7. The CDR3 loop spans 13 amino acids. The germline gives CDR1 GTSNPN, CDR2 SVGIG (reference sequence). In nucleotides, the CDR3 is TGTGCCTGGAACGTACAGGGGGGGGAGCCCCAGCATTTT. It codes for CAWNVQGGEPQHF.

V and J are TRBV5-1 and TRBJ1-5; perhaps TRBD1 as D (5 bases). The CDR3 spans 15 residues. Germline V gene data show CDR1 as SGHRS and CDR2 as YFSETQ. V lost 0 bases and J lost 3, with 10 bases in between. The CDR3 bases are TGCGCCAGCAGCTTGGAGGGGCGGTTCAATCAGCCCCAGCATTTT. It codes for CASSLEGRFNQPQHF.

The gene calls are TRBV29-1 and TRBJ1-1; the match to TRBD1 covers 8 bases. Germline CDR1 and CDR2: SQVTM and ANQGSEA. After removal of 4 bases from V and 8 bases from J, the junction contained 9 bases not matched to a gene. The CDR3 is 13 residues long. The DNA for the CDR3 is TGCAGCGTTGTGGGACAGGCCTCCTTAGAAGCTTTCTTT. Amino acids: CSVVGQASLEAFF.

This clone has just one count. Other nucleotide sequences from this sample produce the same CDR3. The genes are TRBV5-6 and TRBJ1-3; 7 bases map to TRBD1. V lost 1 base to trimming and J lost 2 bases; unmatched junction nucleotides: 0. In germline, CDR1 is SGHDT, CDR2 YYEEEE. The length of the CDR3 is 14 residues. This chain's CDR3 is CASSLTGAGNTIYF. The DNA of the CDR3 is TGTGCCAGCAGCTTGACAGGGGCTGGAAACACCATATATTTT.

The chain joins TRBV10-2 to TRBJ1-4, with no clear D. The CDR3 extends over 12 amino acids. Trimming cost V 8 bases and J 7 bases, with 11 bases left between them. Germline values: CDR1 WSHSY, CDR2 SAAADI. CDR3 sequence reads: CASARKTEKLFF. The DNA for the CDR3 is TGCGCCAGCGCACGTAAGACTGAAAAACTGTTTTTT.

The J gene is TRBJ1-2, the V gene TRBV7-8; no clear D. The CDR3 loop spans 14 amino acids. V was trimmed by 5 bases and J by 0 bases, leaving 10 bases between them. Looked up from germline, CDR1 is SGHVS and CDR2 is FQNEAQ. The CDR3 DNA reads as TGTGCCAGCAGCCCGGGCACTCCTAACTATGGCTACACCTTC. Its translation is CASSPGTPNYGYTF.

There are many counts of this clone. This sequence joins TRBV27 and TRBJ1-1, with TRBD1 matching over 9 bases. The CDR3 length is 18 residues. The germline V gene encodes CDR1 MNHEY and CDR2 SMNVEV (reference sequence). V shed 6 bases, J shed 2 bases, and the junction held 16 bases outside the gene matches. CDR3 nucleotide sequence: TGTGCCAGCAGGGCAAGACTCGGGACAGGGAGGGGAAACACTGAAGCTTTCTTT. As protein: CASRARLGTGRGNTEAFF.

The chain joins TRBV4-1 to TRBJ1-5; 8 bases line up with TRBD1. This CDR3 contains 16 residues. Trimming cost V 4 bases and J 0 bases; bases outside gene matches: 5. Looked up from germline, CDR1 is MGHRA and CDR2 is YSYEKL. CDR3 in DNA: TGCGCCAGCAGCCGGGGACAGGCAAATAGCAATCAGCCCCAGCATTTT. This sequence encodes CASSRGQANSNQPQHF.

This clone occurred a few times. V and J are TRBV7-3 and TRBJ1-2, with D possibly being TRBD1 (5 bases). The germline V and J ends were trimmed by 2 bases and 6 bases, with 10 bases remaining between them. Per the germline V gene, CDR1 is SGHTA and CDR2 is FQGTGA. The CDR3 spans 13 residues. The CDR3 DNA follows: TGTGCCAGCAGCTTAGGGGGGGTCGATGGCTACACCTTC. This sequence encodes CASSLGGVDGYTF.

The DNA of the CDR3 is TGTGCCAGCAGTCAGTCCGCAGATACGCAGTATTTT. This translates into CASSQSADTQYF. The chain has TRBV25-1 and TRBJ2-3; no clear D. This CDR3 has 12 residues. Deletions cut 5 bases from V and 4 bases from J, with 7 bases between. Germline values: CDR1 MGHDK, CDR2 SYGVNS. Using reference TRBV25-1 and TRBJ2-3 for the parts outside the CDR3, the full variable domain is EADIYQTPRYLVIGTGKKITLECSQTMGHDKMYWYQQDPGMELHLIHYSYGVNSTEKGDLSSESTVSRIRTEHFPLTLESARPSHTSQYLCASSQSADTQYFGPGTRLTVL.

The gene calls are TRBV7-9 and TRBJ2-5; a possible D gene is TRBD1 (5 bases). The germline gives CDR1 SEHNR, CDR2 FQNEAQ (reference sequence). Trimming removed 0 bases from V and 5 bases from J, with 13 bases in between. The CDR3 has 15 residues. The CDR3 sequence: CASSLAIGPGETQYF. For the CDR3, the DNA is TGTGCCAGCAGCTTAGCGATAGGTCCAGGGGAGACCCAGTACTTC.